One and the same sample provided the 4 T cell receptor beta chains below, sequenced in a study of cytomegalovirus exposure and HLA in healthy donors. Use of 60 Vbeta and 13 Jbeta primers characterized the PCR. This table comes from immunoSEQ multiplex PCR, and its TCRdb copy is limited to in-frame clones, with some not included. The sample table includes fewer than 250,000 clones. The sequenced material came from PBMCs. The source is a woman aged 25 to 39 in good health and CMV-seropositive.

The chain carries TRBV7-2 and TRBJ2-1, with 7 bases aligning to TRBD1. This CDR3 contains 14 residues. CDR1 and CDR2 from the germline V gene are SGHTA and FQGNSA. Trimming took 5 bases from V and 3 from J; bases not matched to a gene: 4. The DNA of the CDR3 is TGTGCCAGCAGCCTCTGGGACAGCTACAATGAGCAGTTCTTC. This codes for CASSLWDSYNEQFF.

The gene calls are TRBV6-6 and TRBJ1-2; tentatively, D is TRBD1 (6 bases). CDR3 size: 14 residues. Germline V lookup: CDR1 MNHNY, CDR2 SVGAGI (reference sequence). With 7 bases removed from V and 1 base from J, the gap between germline ends came to 13 bases. This chain's CDR3 is CASTLTGLNYGYTF. CDR3 DNA sequence: TGTGCCAGCACCTTGACAGGTCTTAACTATGGCTACACCTTC.

The chain recombines TRBV7-2 with TRBJ1-1, with D unclear. V gave up 8 bases and J gave up 9 bases, with 22 bases separating them. Germline values: CDR1 SGHTA, CDR2 FQGNSA. This CDR3 comprises 14 residues. The CDR3 reads CASSQSQYTSKAFF. CDR3 nucleotide sequence: TGTGCCAGCTCCCAATCTCAGTACACGTCGAAAGCTTTCTTT.

The chain recombines TRBV7-2 with TRBJ2-7; 9 bases are a match to TRBD1. V lost 5 bases, J lost 5 bases, and 10 bases stayed unmatched. The CDR3 is 15 amino acids. Germline loops: CDR1 SGHTA, CDR2 FQGNSA. This CDR3 reads CASSTGQGWFDEQYF. The CDR3 coding sequence is TGTGCCAGCAGCACCGGACAGGGGTGGTTCGACGAGCAGTACTTC. Full variable domain (outside the CDR3, taken from reference TRBV7-2 and TRBJ2-7): GAGVSQSPSNKVTEKGKDVELRCDPISGHTALYWYRQSLGQGLEFLIYFQGNSAPDKSGLPSDRFSAERTGGSVSTLTIQRTQQEDSAVYLCASSTGQGWFDEQYFGPGTRLTVT.